The text below deals with one T cell receptor (beta chain). Its specificity is not known. This record belongs to a study of OX40 agonist ivuxolimab in advanced cancers. Study in general: The treatment was a fully human IgG2 OX40 agonist, ivuxolimab. Enrollees could have had prior anti-PD-1, anti-PD-L1 or anti-CTLA-4 therapy, which about 42% had received. In this trial design, patients received ivuxolimab intravenously at 0.01 to 10 mg/kg every 2 weeks. Study-wide findings and caveats: Relative to CD4+, CD8+ T cells held more expanded clones on average.

The protocol was immunoSEQ multiplex PCR, while the TCRdb copy is restricted to in-frame clones and leaves out a portion. The profile shows more than 13,000 clones, roughly three quarters of them singletons. The CDR3 extends over 14 amino acids. Germline lookup yields CDR1 SGHAT and CDR2 FQNNGV. V lost 2 bases and J 7 bases, leaving 12 bases between the germline ends. The chain employs TRBV11-2 and TRBJ2-1; D unresolved. This material consisted of CD4+ or CD8+ T cells sorted from blood, taken in a trial of the OX40 agonist ivuxolimab. This clonotype was sampled from an adult with an advanced solid tumor such as melanoma, head and neck, liver or kidney cancer. DNA of the CDR3: TGTGCCAGCAGCTTATGGGGATCGGTAAATGAGCAGTTCTTC. Amino acids: CASSLWGSVNEQFF.